A single sample is the source of the 20 T cell receptor beta chains below, sequenced in a study of T cell changes during pregnancy in multiple sclerosis. Assay used: immunoSEQ multiplex PCR; TCRdb lists only in-frame clones, some missing. The sample records around 85,000 clones, about 90% being singletons. The sequences come from PBMCs, collected in the first trimester of pregnancy. These receptor sequences come from a female donor in good health, serving as a control in a pregnancy study. Some clones in this sample may be carry-over from other donors' samples.

J is TRBJ2-7 and V is TRBV5-4; 7 bases match TRBD2. V trimming: 4 bases; J trimming: 5 bases; junction bases outside the gene matches: 15. Germline-derived CDR1 and CDR2 are SGHNT and YYREEE (reference sequence). This CDR3 contains 16 residues. The CDR3: CASSPALAGVLDEQYF. Written as DNA, the CDR3 is TGTGCCAGCAGCCCCGCCCTCGCGGGAGTTTTGGACGAGCAGTACTTC.

This chain uses TRBV5-6 with TRBJ2-1; 9 nucleotides align to TRBD2. V shed 2 bases and J 7 bases; nucleotides not matched to a gene: 4. This CDR3 has 14 amino acids. Germline V gene sequence: CDR1 SGHDT, CDR2 YYEEEE. The CDR3 region has the DNA TGTGCCAGCAGCTTAAGGCTAGCGGGAAATGAGCAGTTCTTC. It codes for CASSLRLAGNEQFF.

CDR3 coding DNA: TGTGCCAGCAGCTGGGGACTAGCGGGGTCGACCTACGAGCAGTACTTC. Its protein product is CASSWGLAGSTYEQYF. J is TRBJ2-7 and V is TRBV5-4; 13 bases map to TRBD2. With 3 bases clipped from V and 2 bases from J, the junction kept 5 bases outside the gene matches. This CDR3 has 16 residues. Per germline, CDR1 SGHNT and CDR2 YYREEE (reference sequence).

The rearrangement joins TRBV5-1 to TRBJ2-5; 8 bases fit TRBD1. Trimming cost V 0 bases and J 5 bases; bases outside gene matches: 3. There are 14 residues in the CDR3. Germline CDR1 and CDR2: SGHRS and YFSETQ. The CDR3 nucleotides read TGCGCCAGCAGCTTGGCAGGGGGCGGGGAGACCCAGTACTTC. This gives the protein CASSLAGGGETQYF.

V and J are TRBV2 and TRBJ1-6; D not resolved. The CDR3 has 13 residues. Germline values: CDR1 SNHLY, CDR2 FYNNEI. With 4 bases removed from V and 7 bases from J, the gap between germline ends came to 8 bases. The CDR3 region has the DNA TGTGCCAGCAGTGGACTGACGAATTCACCCCTCCACTTT. Translated, it gives CASSGLTNSPLHF.

This clone occurred once. The rearrangement uses TRBV15 and TRBJ2-7; weak D call: TRBD1 (5 bases). V gave up 1 base and J gave up 6 bases, with 13 bases separating them. This CDR3 region has 14 residues. Germline V gives CDR1 LNHNV, CDR2 YYDKDF (reference sequence). The CDR3 DNA follows: TGTGCCACCAGCAGAGCGGGCAGGGTGGGCGAGCAGTACTTC. Translating gives CATSRAGRVGEQYF.

The chain combines TRBV4-2 with TRBJ2-5; TRBD2 matches 8 bases. V lost 0 bases to trimming and J lost 1 base; unmatched junction nucleotides: 13. Germline V CDR1 and CDR2: LGHNA, YNFKEQ. The CDR3 loop spans 19 amino acids. The CDR3 loop reads CASSQEGPRGGRIQETQYF. In DNA form, the CDR3 reads TGTGCCAGCAGCCAAGAAGGCCCCCGGGGGGGGAGGATCCAAGAGACCCAGTACTTC.

This sequence joins TRBV27 and TRBJ2-1; 7 bases map to TRBD2. The V gene's germline CDR1 is MNHEY and CDR2 SMNVEV (reference sequence). The CDR3 spans 13 residues. The V segment lost 4 bases and the J segment 8 bases; nucleotides outside the gene matches: 5. The CDR3 region has the DNA TGTGCCAGCAGTTCCGGGACTATGCATGAGCAGTTCTTC. It yields the protein CASSSGTMHEQFF.

The chain has TRBV4-1 and TRBJ2-1; no clear D. The CDR3 consists of 13 residues. The germline V gene has CDR1 MGHRA and CDR2 YSYEKL. V gave up 0 bases and J gave up 9 bases, with 9 bases separating them. The CDR3 bases are TGCGCCAGCAGCCAAGATCTAGAGAGTGAGCAGTTCTTC. It translates to CASSQDLESEQFF.

The rearrangement joins TRBV2 to TRBJ1-6; D is possibly TRBD1 (6 bases). Germline lookup yields CDR1 SNHLY and CDR2 FYNNEI. This CDR3 is built from 15 residues. Deletions cut 2 bases from V and 10 bases from J, with 15 bases between. CDR3 in DNA: TGTGCCAGCAGTGAACTTCTCACAGGGCAGTCACCCCTCCACTTT. Translated, it gives CASSELLTGQSPLHF.

CDR3 nucleotide sequence: TGTGCCAGCAGTTACCTCGCCCGGAATTCACCCCTCCACTTT. As protein: CASSYLARNSPLHF. J is TRBJ1-6 and V is TRBV28; D is unclear. Trimming removed 4 bases at V and 7 bases at J, with 11 bases between. CDR3 length equals 14 residues. From germline, CDR1 is MDHEN and CDR2 SYDVKM. The variable domain in full, completed from reference TRBV28 and TRBJ1-6, reads DVKVTQSSRYLVKRTGEKVFLECVQDMDHENMFWYRQDPGLGLRLIYFSYDVKMKEKGDIPEGYSVSREKKERFSLILESASTNQTSMYLCASSYLARNSPLHFGNGTRLTVT.

Comment on this clone: This may be a read error: a much more frequent sequence differs by one nucleotide. This rearrangement joins TRBV6-4 to TRBJ2-3, with 7 bases lining up with TRBD2. The V gene's germline CDR1 is MRHNA and CDR2 SNTAGT. This CDR3 contains 15 residues. Trimming removed 0 bases from V and 0 bases from J; junction bases left unmatched: 0. Written as DNA, the CDR3 is TGTGCCAGCAGTGACTCAGCGGGGAGCACAGATACGCAGTATTTT. It encodes CASSDSAGSTDTQYF.

The chain uses TRBV7-6 and TRBJ1-5; D possibly corresponds to TRBD1 (6 bases). Trimming removed 5 bases from V and 0 bases from J, with 17 bases in between. The CDR3 consists of 17 residues. Germline V CDR1 and CDR2: SGHVS, FNYEAQ. The CDR3 bases are TGTGCCAGCAGCGCAGAAACCACAGGGTATAGCAATCAGCCCCAGCATTTT. Amino acids: CASSAETTGYSNQPQHF.

The J gene is TRBJ2-3, the V gene TRBV29-1; the match to TRBD2 covers 12 bases. CDR1 and CDR2 from the germline V gene are SQVTM and ANQGSEA. The CDR3 contains 13 residues. The V and J ends lost 7 bases and 3 bases, in that order; junction bases with no gene match: 2. The CDR3 loop reads CSALAGGTDTQYF. CDR3 nucleotides: TGCAGCGCTCTAGCGGGAGGGACAGATACGCAGTATTTT.

The chain is built from TRBV4-3 and TRBJ2-7; TRBD1 aligns across 10 bases. The CDR3 totals 16 residues. The V gene's germline CDR1 is LGHNA and CDR2 YSLEER. V trimming: 0 bases; J trimming: 6 bases; junction bases outside the gene matches: 8. CDR3 nucleotide sequence: TGCGCCAGCAGCCAAGACGTGGGGACAGGGGCTCTCGAGCAGTACTTC. The encoded protein is CASSQDVGTGALEQYF.

The chain is built from TRBV4-2 and TRBJ2-1, with 7 bases fitting TRBD2. The V gene's germline CDR1 is LGHNA and CDR2 YNFKEQ. The CDR3 loop spans 14 amino acids. V lost 7 bases and J lost 6; bases outside the gene matches: 9. The CDR3 reads CASKGLGDVNEQFF. CDR3 coding DNA: TGTGCCAGCAAAGGACTAGGGGACGTCAATGAGCAGTTCTTC.

The J gene is TRBJ1-2, the V gene TRBV28, with TRBD1 matching over 10 bases. CDR3 length equals 14 residues. With V trimmed by 10 bases and J by 7 bases, 12 bases remained unmatched. Germline CDR1 reads MDHEN; CDR2 reads SYDVKM. The CDR3 nucleotides read TGTGCCACCATGCGGGGACAGGGGTTCGGTGGCTACACCTTC. This sequence encodes CATMRGQGFGGYTF.

This clone showed up just once. The CDR3 region has the DNA TGTGCCAGCAGTCCCCCGGGACAGAATCAGCCCCAGCATTTT. As protein: CASSPPGQNQPQHF. This rearrangement joins TRBV6-5 to TRBJ1-5; 7 bases agree with TRBD1. The germline V gene encodes CDR1 MNHEY and CDR2 SVGAGI. The CDR3 runs 14 residues. Trimming cost V 5 bases and J 4 bases; bases outside gene matches: 5.

The chain carries TRBV7-3 and TRBJ1-2, with 10 bases aligning to TRBD1. The CDR3 is 15 residues long. Germline V lookup: CDR1 SGHTA, CDR2 FQGTGA. V trimming: 5 bases; J trimming: 6 bases; junction bases outside the gene matches: 9. CDR3: CASSPTGGIMDGYTF. The CDR3 coding sequence is TGTGCCAGCAGCCCGACAGGGGGCATTATGGATGGCTACACCTTC.

The count of this clone is one. The chain is built from TRBV6-1 and TRBJ1-5; D ambiguous. The CDR3 totals 13 residues. The germline V gene encodes CDR1 MNHNS and CDR2 SASEGT. V lost 4 bases to trimming and J lost 0 bases, with 4 bases between them. The CDR3 here is CASSGYSNQPQHF. In DNA, the CDR3 is TGTGCCAGCAGTGGTTATAGCAATCAGCCCCAGCATTTT.